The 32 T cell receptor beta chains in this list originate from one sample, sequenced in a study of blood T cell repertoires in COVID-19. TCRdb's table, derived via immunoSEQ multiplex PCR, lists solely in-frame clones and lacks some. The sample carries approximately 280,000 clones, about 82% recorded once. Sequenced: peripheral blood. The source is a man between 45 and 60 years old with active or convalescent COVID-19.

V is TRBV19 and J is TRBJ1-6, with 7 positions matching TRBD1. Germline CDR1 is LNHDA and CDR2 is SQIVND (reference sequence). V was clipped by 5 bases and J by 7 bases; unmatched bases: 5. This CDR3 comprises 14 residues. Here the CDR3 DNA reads TGTGCCAGTAGTCCCGGGACAGTAAATTCACCCCTCCACTTT. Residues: CASSPGTVNSPLHF.

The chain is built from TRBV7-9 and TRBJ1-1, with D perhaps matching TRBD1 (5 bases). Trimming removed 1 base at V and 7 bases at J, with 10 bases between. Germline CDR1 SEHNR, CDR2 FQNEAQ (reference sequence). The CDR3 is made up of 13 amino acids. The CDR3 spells CASSLGQGFEAFF. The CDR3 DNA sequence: TGTGCCAGCAGCTTAGGCCAGGGATTTGAAGCTTTCTTT.

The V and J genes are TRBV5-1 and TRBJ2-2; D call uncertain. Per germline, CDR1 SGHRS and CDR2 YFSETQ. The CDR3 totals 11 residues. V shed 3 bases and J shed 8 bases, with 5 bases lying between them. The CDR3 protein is CASSSGGELFF. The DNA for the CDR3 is TGCGCCAGCAGCTCCGGGGGGGAGCTGTTTTTT. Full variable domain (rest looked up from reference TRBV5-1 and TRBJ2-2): KAGVTQTPRYLIKTRGQQVTLSCSPISGHRSVSWYQQTPGQGLQFLFEYFSETQRNKGNFPGRFSGRQFSNSRSEMNVSTLELGDSALYLCASSSGGELFFGEGSRLTVL.

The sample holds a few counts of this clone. The CDR3 reads CASSPGTGADEQYF. DNA of the CDR3: TGTGCCAGCAGCCCCGGGACAGGGGCGGACGAGCAGTACTTC. The chain is built from TRBV3-1 (or the pseudogene TRBV3-2) and TRBJ2-7; TRBD1 matches 10 bases. The germline CDR1 and CDR2 sequences are LGHDT and YNNKEL (reference sequence). The ends lost 4 bases at V and 5 bases at J; junction bases unmatched: 5. The length of the CDR3 is 14 residues.

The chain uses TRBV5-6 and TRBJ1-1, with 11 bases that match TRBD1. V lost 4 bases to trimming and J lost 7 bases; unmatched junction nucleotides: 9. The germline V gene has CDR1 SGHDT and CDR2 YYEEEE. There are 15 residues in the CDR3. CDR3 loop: CASSAPPGQGVEAFF. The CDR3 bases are TGTGCCAGCAGCGCACCCCCGGGACAGGGGGTTGAAGCTTTCTTT.

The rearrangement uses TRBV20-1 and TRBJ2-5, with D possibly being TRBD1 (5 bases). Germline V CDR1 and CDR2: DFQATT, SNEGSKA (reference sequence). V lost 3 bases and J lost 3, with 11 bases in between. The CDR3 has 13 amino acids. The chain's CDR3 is CSASITGEETQYF. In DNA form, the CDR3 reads TGCAGTGCTAGTATCACAGGAGAAGAGACCCAGTACTTC.

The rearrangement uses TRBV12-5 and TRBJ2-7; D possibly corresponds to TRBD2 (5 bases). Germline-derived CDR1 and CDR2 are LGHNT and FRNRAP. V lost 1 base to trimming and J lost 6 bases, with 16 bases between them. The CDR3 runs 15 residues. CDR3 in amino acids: CASGLGGGYPFEQYF. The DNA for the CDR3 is TGTGCTAGTGGTTTGGGTGGCGGGTACCCCTTCGAGCAGTACTTC.

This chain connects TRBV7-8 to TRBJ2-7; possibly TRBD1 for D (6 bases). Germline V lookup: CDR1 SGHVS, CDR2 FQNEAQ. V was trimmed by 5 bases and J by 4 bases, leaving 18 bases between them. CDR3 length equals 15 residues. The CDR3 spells CASSENRARGYEQYF. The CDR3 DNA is TGTGCCAGCAGCGAAAACAGGGCAAGGGGGTACGAGCAGTACTTC.

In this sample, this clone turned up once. CDR3 protein: CASSFTGGRNEKLFF. The DNA for the CDR3 is TGTGCCAGCAGCTTCACAGGGGGAAGAAATGAAAAACTGTTTTTT. This chain uses TRBV7-8 with TRBJ1-4; 8 nucleotides line up with TRBD1. Looked up from germline, CDR1 is SGHVS and CDR2 is FQNEAQ. This CDR3 comprises 15 residues. After removal of 3 bases from V and 5 bases from J, the junction contained 5 bases not matched to a gene.

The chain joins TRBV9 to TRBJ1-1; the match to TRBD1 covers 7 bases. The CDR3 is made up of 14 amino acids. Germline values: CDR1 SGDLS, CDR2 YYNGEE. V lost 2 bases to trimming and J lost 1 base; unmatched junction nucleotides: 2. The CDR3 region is CASSVGQRNTEAFF. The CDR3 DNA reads TGTGCCAGCAGCGTGGGACAGAGGAACACTGAAGCTTTCTTT.

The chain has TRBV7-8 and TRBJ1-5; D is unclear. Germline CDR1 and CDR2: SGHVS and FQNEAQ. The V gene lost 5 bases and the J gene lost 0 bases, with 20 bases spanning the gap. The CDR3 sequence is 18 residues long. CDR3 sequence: CASSHTTMKEYSNQPQHF. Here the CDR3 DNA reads TGTGCCAGCAGCCATACCACCATGAAAGAGTATAGCAATCAGCCCCAGCATTTT.

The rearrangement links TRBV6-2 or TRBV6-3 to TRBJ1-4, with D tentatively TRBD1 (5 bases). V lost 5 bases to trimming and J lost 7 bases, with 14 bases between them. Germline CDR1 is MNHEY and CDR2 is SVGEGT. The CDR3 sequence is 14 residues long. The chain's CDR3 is CASSAQGRAEKLFF. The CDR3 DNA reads TGTGCCAGCAGTGCCCAGGGAAGGGCTGAAAAACTGTTTTTT.

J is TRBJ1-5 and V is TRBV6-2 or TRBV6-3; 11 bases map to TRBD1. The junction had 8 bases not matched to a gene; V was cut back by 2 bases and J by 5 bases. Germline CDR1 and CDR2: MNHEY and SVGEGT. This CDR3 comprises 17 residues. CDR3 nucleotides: TGTGCCAGCAGTTACCCAGCCGGGACAGGGGGGCATCAGCCCCAGCATTTT. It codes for CASSYPAGTGGHQPQHF.

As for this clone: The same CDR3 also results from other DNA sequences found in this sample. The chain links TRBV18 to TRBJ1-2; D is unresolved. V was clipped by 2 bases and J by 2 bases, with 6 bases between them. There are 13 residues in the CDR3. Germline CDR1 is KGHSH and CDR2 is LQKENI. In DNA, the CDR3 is TGTGCCAGCTCACCAGACAAGAACTATGGCTACACCTTC. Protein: CASSPDKNYGYTF. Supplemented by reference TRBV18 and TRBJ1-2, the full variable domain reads NAGVMQNPRHLVRRRGQEARLRCSPMKGHSHVYWYRQLPEEGLKFMVYLQKENIIDESGMPKERFSAEFPKEGPSILRIQQVVRGDSAAYFCASSPDKNYGYTFGSGTRLTVV.

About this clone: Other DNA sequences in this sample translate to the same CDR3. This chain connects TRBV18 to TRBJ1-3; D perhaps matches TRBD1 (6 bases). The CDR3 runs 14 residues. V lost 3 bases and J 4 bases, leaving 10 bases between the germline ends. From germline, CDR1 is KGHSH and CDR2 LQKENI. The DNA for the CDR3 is TGTGCCAGCTCACCCGGGGGGCCGGGAAACACCATATATTTT. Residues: CASSPGGPGNTIYF.

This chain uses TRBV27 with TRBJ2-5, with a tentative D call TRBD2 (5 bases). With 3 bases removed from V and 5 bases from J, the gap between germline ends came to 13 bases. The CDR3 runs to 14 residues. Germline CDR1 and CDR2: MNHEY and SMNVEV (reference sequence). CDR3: CASSFDRWRETQYF. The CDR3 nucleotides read TGTGCCAGCAGTTTTGACCGCTGGAGGGAGACCCAGTACTTC.

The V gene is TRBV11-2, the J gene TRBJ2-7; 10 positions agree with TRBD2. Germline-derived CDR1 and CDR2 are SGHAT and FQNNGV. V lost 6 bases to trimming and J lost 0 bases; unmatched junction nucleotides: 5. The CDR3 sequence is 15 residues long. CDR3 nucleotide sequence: TGTGCCAGCAGTTACCTAGCGGGAGACTCCTACGAGCAGTACTTC. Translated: CASSYLAGDSYEQYF.

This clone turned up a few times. The CDR3 reads CASSFFSGRAVNEQFF. CDR3 coding DNA: TGCGCCAGCAGTTTCTTTAGCGGGAGGGCAGTCAATGAGCAGTTCTTC. The chain employs TRBV5-1 and TRBJ2-1; 11 bases are shared with TRBD2. The CDR3 covers 16 residues. The V gene end was trimmed by 5 bases and the J gene end by 6 bases; junction bases not matched to a gene: 10. The germline CDR1 and CDR2 sequences are SGHRS and YFSETQ.

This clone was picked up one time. The CDR3 reads CASSGVATDTQYF. CDR3 nucleotide sequence: TGTGCCAGCAGCGGCGTAGCCACAGATACGCAGTATTTT. The chain has TRBV9 and TRBJ2-3; D not resolved. The V end was cut by 3 bases, the J end by 2 bases, with 7 bases between. Germline V gene lookup returns CDR1 SGDLS and CDR2 YYNGEE. The CDR3 runs 13 residues.

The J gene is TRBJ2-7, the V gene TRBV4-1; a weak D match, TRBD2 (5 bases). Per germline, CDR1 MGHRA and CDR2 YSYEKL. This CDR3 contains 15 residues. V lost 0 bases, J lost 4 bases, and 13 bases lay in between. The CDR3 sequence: CASSQDPGFGYEQYF. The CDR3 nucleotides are TGCGCCAGCAGCCAAGATCCGGGGTTCGGGTACGAGCAGTACTTC.

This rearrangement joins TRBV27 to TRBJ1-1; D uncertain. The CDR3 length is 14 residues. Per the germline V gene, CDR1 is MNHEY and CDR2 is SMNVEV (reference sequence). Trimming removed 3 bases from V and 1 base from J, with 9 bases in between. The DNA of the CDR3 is TGTGCCAGCAGTTTCCGCAGATCGAACACTGAAGCTTTCTTT. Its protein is CASSFRRSNTEAFF.

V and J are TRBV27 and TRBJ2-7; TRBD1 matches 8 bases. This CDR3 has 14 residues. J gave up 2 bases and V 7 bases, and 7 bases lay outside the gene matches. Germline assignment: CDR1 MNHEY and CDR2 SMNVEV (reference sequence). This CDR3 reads CASNDRGAPYEQYF. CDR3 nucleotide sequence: TGTGCCAGCAATGACAGGGGAGCGCCCTACGAGCAGTACTTC.

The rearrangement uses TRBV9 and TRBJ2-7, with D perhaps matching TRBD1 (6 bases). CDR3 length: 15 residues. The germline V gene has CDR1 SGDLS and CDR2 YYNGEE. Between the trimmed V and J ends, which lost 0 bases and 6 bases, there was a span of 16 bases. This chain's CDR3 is CASSVDPGQGREQYF. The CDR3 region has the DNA TGTGCCAGCAGCGTAGACCCGGGCCAGGGGCGCGAGCAGTACTTC. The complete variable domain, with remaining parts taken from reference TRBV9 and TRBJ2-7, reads DSGVTQTPKHLITATGQRVTLRCSPRSGDLSVYWYQQSLDQGLQFLIQYYNGEERAKGNILERFSAQQFPDLHSELNLSSLELGDSALYFCASSVDPGQGREQYFGPGTRLTVT.

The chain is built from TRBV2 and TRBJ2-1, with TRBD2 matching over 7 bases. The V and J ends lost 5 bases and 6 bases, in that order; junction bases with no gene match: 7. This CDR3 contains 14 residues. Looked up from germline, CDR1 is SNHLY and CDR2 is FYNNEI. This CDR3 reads CASSIRDYLNEQFF. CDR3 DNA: TGTGCCAGCAGTATTCGGGACTACCTCAATGAGCAGTTCTTC.

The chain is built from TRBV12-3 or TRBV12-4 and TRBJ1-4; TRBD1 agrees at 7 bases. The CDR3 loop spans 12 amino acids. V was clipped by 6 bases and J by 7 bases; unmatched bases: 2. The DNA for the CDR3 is TGTGCCAGCAGCGGACAGGTTGAAAAACTGTTTTTT. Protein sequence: CASSGQVEKLFF.

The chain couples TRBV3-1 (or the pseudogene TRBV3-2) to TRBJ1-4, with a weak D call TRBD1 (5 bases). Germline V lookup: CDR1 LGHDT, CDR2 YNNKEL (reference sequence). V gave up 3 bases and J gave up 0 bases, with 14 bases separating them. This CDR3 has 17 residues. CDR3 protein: CASSHRKGLATNEKLFF. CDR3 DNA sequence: TGTGCCAGCAGCCATCGAAAGGGGCTAGCAACTAATGAAAAACTGTTTTTT.

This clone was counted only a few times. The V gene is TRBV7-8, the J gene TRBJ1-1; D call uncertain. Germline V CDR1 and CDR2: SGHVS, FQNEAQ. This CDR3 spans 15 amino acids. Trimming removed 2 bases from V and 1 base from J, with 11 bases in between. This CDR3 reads CASSLSWAGNTEAFF. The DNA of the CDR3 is TGTGCCAGCAGCTTAAGTTGGGCTGGGAACACTGAAGCTTTCTTT.

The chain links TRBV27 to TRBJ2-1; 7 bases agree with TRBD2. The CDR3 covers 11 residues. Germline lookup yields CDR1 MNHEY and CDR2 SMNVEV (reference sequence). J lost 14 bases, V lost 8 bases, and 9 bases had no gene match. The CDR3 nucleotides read TGTGCCAGCGGATTGGGACTAAGGGAGTTCTTC. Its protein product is CASGLGLREFF.

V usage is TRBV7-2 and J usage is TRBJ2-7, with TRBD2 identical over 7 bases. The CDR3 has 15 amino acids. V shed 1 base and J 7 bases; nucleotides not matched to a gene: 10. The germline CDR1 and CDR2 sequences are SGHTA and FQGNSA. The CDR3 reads CASSLVAGEGLEQYF. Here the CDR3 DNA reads TGTGCCAGCAGCTTAGTGGCGGGAGAGGGATTGGAGCAGTACTTC.

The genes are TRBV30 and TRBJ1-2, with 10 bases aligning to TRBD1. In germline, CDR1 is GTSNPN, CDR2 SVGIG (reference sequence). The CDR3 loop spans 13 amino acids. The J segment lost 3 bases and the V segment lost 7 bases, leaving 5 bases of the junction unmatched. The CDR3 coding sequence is TGTGCCTCCCCGGGACAGGGGTACTATGGCTACACCTTC. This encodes CASPGQGYYGYTF.

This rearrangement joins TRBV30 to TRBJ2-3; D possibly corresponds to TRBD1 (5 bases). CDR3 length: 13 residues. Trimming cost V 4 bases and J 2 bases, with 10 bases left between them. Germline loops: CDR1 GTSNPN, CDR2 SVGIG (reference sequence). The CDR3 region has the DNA TGTGCCTGGAACTTAGGGGACACAGATACGCAGTATTTT. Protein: CAWNLGDTDTQYF.

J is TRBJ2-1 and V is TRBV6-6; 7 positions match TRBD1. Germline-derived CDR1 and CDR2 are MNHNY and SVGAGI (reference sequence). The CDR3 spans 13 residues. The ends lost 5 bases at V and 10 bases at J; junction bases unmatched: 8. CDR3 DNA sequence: TGTGCCAGCAGTGCACAGGGGTGGGACGAGCAGTTCTTC. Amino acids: CASSAQGWDEQFF.